This T cell receptor (beta chain) was sequenced during a study of cytomegalovirus exposure and HLA in healthy donors. Study-level findings and limits: Listed as cytomegalovirus-associated were roughly 180 TCR beta chains. What a later analysis reportedly showed was that an Asian-associated ancestry cluster had fewer N-insertions than the approximately 700-donor mean.

PCR used 60 Vbeta primers and 13 Jbeta primers. Libraries were prepared by immunoSEQ multiplex PCR; TCRdb keeps only in-frame clonotypes and omits some of them. The sample carries roughly 150,000 clones, around 80% recorded once. With regard to this clone: Its antigen is not known.

Sequences were obtained from PBMCs. The receptor comes from a man aged 30 to 39 in good health and CMV-seropositive.

DNA of the CDR3: TGTGCCAGTAGTATAAAAGGAAGGGGTGGGAGCAATCAGCCCCAGCATTTT. This translates into CASSIKGRGGSNQPQHF. The V and J genes are TRBV19 and TRBJ1-5; D might be TRBD1 (5 bases). The germline V gene encodes CDR1 LNHDA and CDR2 SQIVND (reference sequence). The CDR3 is 17 residues long. Trimming removed 2 bases at V and 1 base at J, with 15 bases between.